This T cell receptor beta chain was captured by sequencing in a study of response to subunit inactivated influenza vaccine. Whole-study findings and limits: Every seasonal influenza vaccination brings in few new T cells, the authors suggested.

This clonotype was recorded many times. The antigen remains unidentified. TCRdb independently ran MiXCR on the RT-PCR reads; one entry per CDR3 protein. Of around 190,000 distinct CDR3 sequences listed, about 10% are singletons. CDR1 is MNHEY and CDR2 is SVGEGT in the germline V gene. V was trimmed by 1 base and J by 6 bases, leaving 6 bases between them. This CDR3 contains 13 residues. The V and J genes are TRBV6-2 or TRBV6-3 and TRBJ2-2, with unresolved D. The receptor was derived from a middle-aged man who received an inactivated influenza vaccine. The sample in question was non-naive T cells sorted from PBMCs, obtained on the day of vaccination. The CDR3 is CASSYFESGELFF. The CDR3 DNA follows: TGTGCCAGCAGTTACTTCGAATCCGGGGAGCTGTTTTTT.